This T cell receptor beta chain stems from a study of shared clonotypes between healthy human individuals. The study's findings and limits: Naive subsets generally had larger estimated richness than memory subsets.

The naive CD8 fraction comprised CD45RO-negative cells positively selected for CCR7 and excluded terminally differentiated effector memory CD45RA+ cells. On this clone: Its antigen is undetermined.

The assay was immunoSEQ multiplex PCR, and TCRdb's table has in-frame clones only and misses some. The repertoire holds about 2 million clones, with approximately 95% as singletons. In germline, CDR1 is SGHDT, CDR2 YYEEEE. This CDR3 comprises 17 residues. Trimming took 2 bases from V and 5 from J; bases not matched to a gene: 13. The rearrangement joins TRBV5-6 to TRBJ2-5, with TRBD2 matching 9 bases. This clonotype originated in a man between 18 and 35 years old in good health. The sample was naive CD8+ T cells sorted from blood. The CDR3 protein is CASSFWLAGTLWETQYF. The CDR3 nucleotides read TGTGCCAGCAGCTTCTGGCTAGCGGGAACCCTCTGGGAGACCCAGTACTTC.